These 31 T cell receptor beta chains came from one sample sequenced in a study of OX40 agonist ivuxolimab in advanced cancers. Libraries were prepared by immunoSEQ multiplex PCR; TCRdb keeps only in-frame clonotypes and omits some of them. The repertoire consists of 50,000 to 60,000 clones, with around 79% occurring once and the leading ten covering 0.95% to 1.5%. The sequenced sample was CD4+ or CD8+ T cells sorted from blood, obtained in a trial of the OX40 agonist ivuxolimab. Every receptor here comes from an adult with an advanced solid tumor such as melanoma, head and neck, liver or kidney cancer.

This rearrangement joins TRBV6-1 to TRBJ2-3, with D perhaps TRBD2 (6 bases). Germline V gives CDR1 MNHNS, CDR2 SASEGT. CDR3 length equals 15 residues. V was cut by 6 bases and J by 1 base, with 14 bases left in between. The CDR3 reads CASRDGGLGTDTQYF. The CDR3 DNA is TGTGCCAGCAGGGACGGGGGACTTGGCACAGATACGCAGTATTTT.

CDR3 bases: TGTGCCACCAGCAGAGGCACAGGGGGAACCGGGGAGCTGTTTTTT. Its translation: CATSRGTGGTGELFF. The J gene is TRBJ2-2, the V gene TRBV15, with TRBD1 matching over 8 bases. Germline trimming cut 1 base from V and 5 bases from J; bases unmatched to any gene: 3. The CDR3 covers 15 residues. CDR1 is LNHNV, CDR2 YYDKDF, per germline (reference sequence).

V and J are TRBV19 and TRBJ1-2; TRBD1 agrees at 9 bases. CDR1 and CDR2 (germline): LNHDA, SQIVND (reference sequence). The CDR3 runs to 14 residues. V was pared by 6 bases and J by 5 bases, with 7 bases of the junction left unmatched. The CDR3 region has the DNA TGTGCCAGTAGATCGGACAGGGGAGGATATGGCTACACCTTC. Translation: CASRSDRGGYGYTF.

DNA of the CDR3: TGTGCCTGGAAGCAGGGCCCCTCCTATAATTCACCCCTCCACTTT. Translating gives CAWKQGPSYNSPLHF. The V call is TRBV30, the J call TRBJ1-6; weak D call: TRBD1 (5 bases). This CDR3 contains 15 residues. Germline lookup yields CDR1 GTSNPN and CDR2 SVGIG (reference sequence). With 4 bases removed from V and 0 bases from J, the gap between germline ends came to 10 bases.

The chain uses TRBV6-5 and TRBJ1-1; D uncertain. The CDR3 is 13 residues long. The V end was cut by 7 bases, the J end by 1 base, with 10 bases between. The germline gives CDR1 MNHEY, CDR2 SVGAGI. CDR3 region: CASTQRSNTEAFF. In DNA form, the CDR3 reads TGTGCCAGCACTCAACGGTCGAACACTGAAGCTTTCTTT.

This chain joins TRBV6-5 and TRBJ1-1; D is undetermined. V shed 4 bases and J shed 0 bases, with 12 bases lying between them. The CDR3 runs 15 residues. Germline V gives CDR1 MNHEY, CDR2 SVGAGI. CDR3 amino acids: CASSFFPQVNTEAFF. In nucleotides, the CDR3 is TGTGCCAGCAGTTTTTTCCCTCAGGTGAACACTGAAGCTTTCTTT.

This clone was detected only a few times. The rearrangement links TRBV18 to TRBJ1-1, with TRBD1 identical over 7 bases. The CDR3 loop spans 13 amino acids. The V and J ends lost 3 bases and 7 bases, in that order; junction bases with no gene match: 5. Looked up from germline, CDR1 is KGHSH and CDR2 is LQKENI. CDR3 sequence: CASSPDREVEAFF. CDR3 coding DNA: TGTGCCAGCTCACCCGACAGGGAGGTTGAAGCTTTCTTT.

The chain uses TRBV7-9 and TRBJ2-6; no firm D call. The CDR3 runs 18 residues. V lost 1 base, J lost 0 bases, and 13 bases lay in between. Germline lookup yields CDR1 SEHNR and CDR2 FQNEAQ (reference sequence). The CDR3 nucleotides read TGTGCCAGCAGCTTAGTAGTGAGACTCCCCTCTGGGGCCAACGTCCTGACTTTC. Its translation: CASSLVVRLPSGANVLTF.

This clone has more than one count but fewer than ten. The J gene is TRBJ2-7, the V gene TRBV28; no definite D call. Between the trimmed V and J ends, which lost 6 bases and 2 bases, there was a span of 17 bases. The CDR3 has 15 residues. The germline V gene encodes CDR1 MDHEN and CDR2 SYDVKM. The CDR3 bases are TGTGCCAGCAGCCTCTTTACCAGTAGAGCCTACGAGCAGTACTTC. This translates into CASSLFTSRAYEQYF.

The J gene is TRBJ1-4, the V gene TRBV5-4; 9 positions agree with TRBD1. The V gene end was trimmed by 1 base and the J gene end by 10 bases; junction bases not matched to a gene: 11. Looked up from germline, CDR1 is SGHNT and CDR2 is YYREEE (reference sequence). The CDR3 runs 16 residues. Here the CDR3 DNA reads TGTGCCAGCAGCTTGTCCGGGGGACAGGGTCGAAGAAAACTGTTTTTT. This codes for CASSLSGGQGRRKLFF.

This chain links TRBV6-1 with TRBJ2-7; TRBD1 aligns across 7 bases. From germline, CDR1 is MNHNS and CDR2 SASEGT. Unmatched junction bases numbered 8, after V lost 7 bases and J lost 2 bases. CDR3 length: 14 amino acids. CDR3 region: CASIPGQRAYEQYF. The CDR3 DNA reads TGTGCCAGCATCCCGGGACAGCGAGCCTACGAGCAGTACTTC.

There are a few counts of this clone. The rearrangement links TRBV5-1 to TRBJ2-2, with TRBD2 matching over 7 bases. Germline-derived CDR1 and CDR2 are SGHRS and YFSETQ. V trimming: 2 bases; J trimming: 4 bases; junction bases outside the gene matches: 2. This CDR3 spans 14 amino acids. Here the CDR3 DNA reads TGCGCCAGCAGCTTAGGCGGGGGCACCGGGGAGCTGTTTTTT. This gives the protein CASSLGGGTGELFF.

V is TRBV4-1 and J is TRBJ1-4; TRBD1 matches at 7 bases. Trimming took 3 bases from V and 8 from J; bases not matched to a gene: 12. This CDR3 has 16 amino acids. CDR1 and CDR2 from the germline V gene are MGHRA and YSYEKL. CDR3 in DNA: TGCGCCAGCAGCCACCTTACCCGACAGGGAGGGGAAAAACTGTTTTTT. Residues: CASSHLTRQGGEKLFF.

The chain is built from TRBV7-9 and TRBJ1-2; D remains unclear. The germline V and J ends were trimmed by 0 bases and 2 bases, with 7 bases remaining between them. The germline V gene encodes CDR1 SEHNR and CDR2 FQNEAQ (reference sequence). The CDR3 sequence is 14 residues long. The CDR3 region has the DNA TGTGCCAGCAGCTTAGCAGGCAGCAACTATGGCTACACCTTC. Translation: CASSLAGSNYGYTF.

This sequence joins TRBV28 and TRBJ2-4, with 7 bases fitting TRBD1. V was pared by 3 bases and J by 4 bases, with 6 bases of the junction left unmatched. Germline assignment: CDR1 MDHEN and CDR2 SYDVKM. This CDR3 comprises 15 residues. CDR3 region: CASSFPGQQKNIQYF. The CDR3 coding sequence is TGTGCCAGCAGTTTTCCGGGACAGCAAAAAAACATTCAGTACTTC.

The rearrangement uses TRBV5-1 and TRBJ1-2; D perhaps matches TRBD1 (5 bases). Trimming removed 6 bases from V and 8 bases from J, with 29 bases in between. Germline V CDR1 and CDR2: SGHRS, YFSETQ. This CDR3 is 17 amino acids long. The CDR3 sequence is CASKFDSSPRQVRGYTF. In nucleotides, the CDR3 is TGCGCCAGCAAGTTCGACAGCAGCCCCCGTCAGGTCCGCGGCTACACCTTC.

J is TRBJ1-1 and V is TRBV19; TRBD1 might be the D (6 bases). In germline, CDR1 is LNHDA, CDR2 SQIVND (reference sequence). The germline V and J ends were trimmed by 1 base and 0 bases, with 15 bases remaining between them. CDR3 length: 17 residues. CDR3 DNA sequence: TGTGCCAGTAGTATAGGGGGGGTAGGGGACATGAACACTGAAGCTTTCTTT. Translating it yields CASSIGGVGDMNTEAFF.

The rearrangement links TRBV6-5 to TRBJ1-5, with D unclear. V was clipped by 2 bases and J by 7 bases, with 9 bases between them. There are 13 residues in the CDR3. In germline, CDR1 is MNHEY, CDR2 SVGAGI. The CDR3 spells CASSYDSWQPQHF. The CDR3 nucleotides read TGTGCCAGCAGTTACGACTCTTGGCAGCCCCAGCATTTT.

This chain uses TRBV4-2 with TRBJ2-7, with TRBD1 matching 12 bases. Trimming cost V 2 bases and J 3 bases; bases outside gene matches: 11. The CDR3 runs 18 residues. The germline V gene encodes CDR1 LGHNA and CDR2 YNFKEQ. CDR3 sequence: CASSQTIAGQGAIYEQYF. DNA for the CDR3: TGTGCCAGCAGCCAAACAATAGCGGGACAGGGGGCGATCTACGAGCAGTACTTC.

A few counts support this clone. The CDR3 reads CASKRTSGGNTIYF. DNA of the CDR3: TGTGCCAGTAAAAGGACATCGGGGGGAAACACCATATATTTT. The chain links TRBV19 to TRBJ1-3, with TRBD1 as a possible D gene (5 bases). This CDR3 spans 14 amino acids. V lost 7 bases to trimming and J lost 4 bases, with 14 bases between them. Germline V gene lookup returns CDR1 LNHDA and CDR2 SQIVND (reference sequence).

The chain has TRBV11-2 and TRBJ2-7; TRBD1 is a possible D gene (5 bases). Germline values: CDR1 SGHAT, CDR2 FQNNGV. V was trimmed by 4 bases and J by 3 bases, leaving 7 bases between them. The CDR3 extends over 12 amino acids. CDR3 nucleotide sequence: TGTGCCAGCAGCTGGGGCCTCTACGAGCAGTACTTC. Protein: CASSWGLYEQYF.

The chain recombines TRBV2 with TRBJ1-2, with TRBD1 matching 7 bases. Looked up from germline, CDR1 is SNHLY and CDR2 is FYNNEI. The CDR3 runs 14 residues. Trimming removed 6 bases from V and 6 bases from J; junction bases left unmatched: 10. The CDR3 DNA reads as TGTGCCAGCAGGACCCTCCGACAGGGTAATGGCTACACCTTC. Protein: CASRTLRQGNGYTF.

This clone is a singleton in its sample. The chain has TRBV7-9 and TRBJ2-5, with 10 bases fitting TRBD1. The V and J ends lost 1 base and 2 bases, in that order; junction bases with no gene match: 1. This CDR3 has 15 amino acids. Germline V CDR1 and CDR2: SEHNR, FQNEAQ (reference sequence). CDR3 coding DNA: TGTGCCAGCAGCTTAGGGGGACAGGGGCAAGAGACCCAGTACTTC. Translated: CASSLGGQGQETQYF.

The chain has TRBV6-1 and TRBJ1-2; TRBD1 might be the D (5 bases). CDR3 length: 14 amino acids. Trimming stripped 4 bases from V and 8 bases from J, with 17 bases between. CDR1 is MNHNS and CDR2 is SASEGT in the germline V gene. The CDR3 nucleotides read TGTGCCAGCAGTGTTGGCGGAGAGGGGTGGGGCTACACCTTC. Its translation is CASSVGGEGWGYTF.

In this sample, this clone turned up once. This rearrangement joins TRBV15 to TRBJ1-2; D is ambiguous. Trimming shortened V by 4 bases and J by 4 bases, and 13 bases separated the two germline ends. The CDR3 extends over 14 amino acids. Germline lookup yields CDR1 LNHNV and CDR2 YYDKDF (reference sequence). The CDR3 coding sequence is TGTGCCACCAGCACGGACGGCGCGATCTATGGCTACACCTTC. This sequence encodes CATSTDGAIYGYTF.

This rearrangement joins TRBV5-8 to TRBJ2-3; D possibly corresponds to TRBD2 (7 bases). The CDR3 spans 15 residues. V dropped 2 bases and J dropped 0 bases, with 10 bases sitting between them. Germline loops: CDR1 SGHTS, CDR2 YDEGEE. CDR3 nucleotide sequence: TGTGCCAGCAGCTTAGAGGGGGGGAGCACAGATACGCAGTATTTT. Its protein product is CASSLEGGSTDTQYF.

The chain joins TRBV6-6 to TRBJ2-2; 7 nucleotides match TRBD1. This CDR3 contains 13 residues. Germline trimming cut 8 bases from V and 4 bases from J; bases unmatched to any gene: 4. From germline, CDR1 is MNHNY and CDR2 SVGAGI (reference sequence). CDR3 in amino acids: CASRQGLTGELFF. The DNA of the CDR3 is TGTGCCAGCCGACAGGGCCTCACCGGGGAGCTGTTTTTT.

The chain uses TRBV18 and TRBJ2-3; no clear D. The germline gives CDR1 KGHSH, CDR2 LQKENI. Deletions cut 1 base from V and 2 bases from J, with 13 bases between. The CDR3 sequence is 16 residues long. CDR3: CASSPLLDPYTDTQYF. In DNA, the CDR3 is TGTGCCAGCTCACCACTTTTGGACCCGTACACAGATACGCAGTATTTT.

The CDR3 coding sequence is TGTGCCAGCAGCAAATTAGAACTAGCGGGGGGCCTGCAGGTCCCCTACGAGCAGTACTTC. Translation gives CASSKLELAGGLQVPYEQYF. J is TRBJ2-7 and V is TRBV21-1; TRBD2, as called in the table, went unchecked against the DNA. TRBV21-1 has pseudogene status. The CDR3 spans 20 residues.

As DNA, the CDR3 is TGTGCCATCAGCCGGGAACGAGACTCCCAGTACTTC. This encodes CAISRERDSQYF. The chain couples TRBV10-3 to TRBJ2-5, with D perhaps TRBD2 (5 bases). V was pared by 6 bases and J by 9 bases, with 14 bases between. The CDR3 loop spans 12 amino acids. Germline CDR1 reads ENHRY; CDR2 reads SYGVKD.

The rearrangement links TRBV6-5 to TRBJ2-7, with D tentatively TRBD1 (6 bases). The germline gives CDR1 MNHEY, CDR2 SVGAGI. CDR3 length: 15 residues. Trimming shortened V by 5 bases and J by 5 bases, and 19 bases separated the two germline ends. The CDR3 region is CASSTRGRGDDEQYF. The CDR3 coding sequence is TGTGCCAGCAGTACCAGGGGCCGAGGAGATGACGAGCAGTACTTC.